This T cell receptor (beta chain) was captured by sequencing in a study of CD8+CD57+ T cells in acquired aplastic anemia. Flow cytometry had shown expanded CD8+CD57+ cells in the patients chosen for sequencing. Genomic DNA, serving as template, underwent TCR beta VDJ and CDR3 profiling. Using its own MiXCR run on the reads, TCRdb lists one record per CDR3 protein. This sample has roughly 250,000 distinct CDR3 sequences, with around 43% found just once. This clonotype has at least ten counts. Unmatched junction bases numbered 9, after V lost 4 bases and J lost 7 bases. Germline CDR1 is MNHEY and CDR2 is SVGAGI. The CDR3 sequence is 14 residues long.

The TCR comes from a human donor with aplastic anemia. The specimen sequenced was sorted CD4+, CD8+, or CD8+CD57+ T cells (not recorded which) from PBMCs. This sequence joins TRBV6-5 and TRBJ2-5; 7 bases map to TRBD2. The CDR3 bases are TGTGCCAGCAGTTCGATTGGGTGGGAGGGGACCCAGTACTTC. Its protein is CASSSIGWEGTQYF.